This T cell receptor beta chain originates from a study of response to subunit inactivated influenza vaccine (dated by TCRdb to 2017 to 2018). General notes on the study: Deep quantitative T cell receptor repertoire profiling was used in the study to track responses to a trivalent subunit inactivated influenza vaccine. Overall study outcomes, separate from this receptor: The authors suggested that each seasonal influenza vaccination may recruit only a limited number of new T cells.

Libraries were built with RT-PCR. The run used an Illumina HiSeq 2500. TCRdb handled the public reads itself, with Q25 trimming in fastp and clone calling in MiXCR, and kept productive beta chains. Merged by CDR3 protein, the rows form single entries marked with the most common genes and DNA. The sample has roughly 670,000 distinct CDR3 sequences on record, approximately 15% of them singletons. The ten largest clones add up to around 7.6% of the sample. The table lists this clonotype with a few counts. It lacks a known antigen. The sample holds no much larger clone one base away, and base qualities are not on file. A distance of 13 bases separates the germline ends of V and J, which lose 1 base and 2 bases respectively. From the cysteine through the phenylalanine, the CDR3 covers 15 amino acids. Only CDR3 DNA remains: 45 bases, in frame from the first base. The germline V gene (reference sequence) provides CDR1 DFQATT and CDR2 SNEGSKA.

The chain links TRBV20-1 with TRBJ2-3; no D segment can be confidently identified. This receptor was taken from a man in his fifties or sixties who received an inactivated influenza vaccine. Donor details come from another sample of the same person, matched by shared clones. This sample comprised PBMCs from blood, obtained approximately 15 days before vaccination. The DNA sequence reads TGCAGTGCTAGAGTTGTACGGCAGGCCACAGATACGCAGTATTTT. Its product reads: CSARVVRQATDTQYF.